This T cell receptor gamma chain was sequenced in a study of gamma delta lymphoproliferative disorders and STAT genes. The wider study: Delta-chain libraries followed the EuroClonality-NGS standard operating procedure.

This CDR3 contains 14 residues. Per the germline V gene, CDR1 is EGSTGY and CDR2 is YDSYTSSV. Losses at the gene ends were 3 bases for V and 2 bases for J; bases not matched to a gene: 7. By its share, this clone is medium-sized. The receptor sequences were amplified from genomic DNA of peripheral blood mononuclear cells. Controls were healthy adult blood donors matched for age and sex. TCRdb used CATT to re-call clones from the multiplex PCR reads. The sample holds 2,500 to 3,000 gamma-chain clones; roughly 8.2% are singletons and the top ten take around 16%. The material sequenced was blood. The chain couples TRGV4 to TRGJ1 or TRGJ2. Because TCRdb records no J gene, it was assigned here through a match of the DNA to germline. This TCR came from a human donor in good health. The CDR3 bases are TGTGCCACCTGGGATCAAGGGGATTATTATAAGAAACTCTTT. The encoded protein is CATWDQGDYYKKLF.